The source of this T cell receptor beta chain is a study of cytomegalovirus exposure and HLA in healthy donors. The CDR3 loop spans 13 amino acids. The V and J ends lost 4 bases and 1 base respectively, with 7 bases between them. The germline gives CDR1 SEHNR, CDR2 FQNEAQ (reference sequence). The study, taken as a whole, reports: Looking again later, the authors saw that most CMV-associated TCR beta chains seemed HLA-restricted. In a later analysis, common viral pathogens appeared linked to several of the most significant clusters. TCR beta V- and J-gene trimming was later associated with a missense DCLRE1C variant. In a later analysis, at a false discovery rate of 0.05, 17,000 or so TCR beta sequences were associated with HLA alleles.

It was with 60 Vbeta and 13 Jbeta primers that the PCR ran. Repertoires were generated with immunoSEQ multiplex PCR, while TCRdb's copy carries only in-frame clones and drops some. Among around 84,000 clones listed, around 77% were seen once. In the case of this clone: Its specificity is not known.

V usage is TRBV7-9 and J usage is TRBJ1-1, with D tentatively TRBD1 (5 bases). This TCR derives from a man between 50 and 59 years old in good health and CMV-seronegative. Sequencing used PBMCs. CDR3 DNA: TGTGCCAGCAGCTCTCAGGGGAACACTGAAGCTTTCTTT. Its translation is CASSSQGNTEAFF.